This T cell receptor beta chain stems from a study of CD8+CD57+ T cells in acquired aplastic anemia. According to the study, genomic DNA was the template for TCR beta VDJ and CDR3 profiling. TCRdb reprocessed the reads with MiXCR, giving one entry per CDR3 protein. The profile covers 130,000 or so distinct CDR3 sequences, with about 40% appearing a single time and more than 7% taken by the ten largest. CDR1 and CDR2 (germline): SNHLY, FYNNEI. The junction had 7 bases not matched to a gene; V was cut back by 4 bases and J by 6 bases. This CDR3 is built from 15 residues. The sequence was collected from a human donor in good health, serving as a control. The sample comprised sorted CD4+, CD8+, or CD8+CD57+ T cells (not recorded which) from PBMCs. This sequence joins TRBV2 and TRBJ1-5, with 9 nucleotides matching TRBD1. CDR3 protein: CASSARGQGPQPQHF. CDR3 in DNA: TGTGCCAGCAGTGCTAGGGGACAGGGCCCTCAGCCCCAGCATTTT.